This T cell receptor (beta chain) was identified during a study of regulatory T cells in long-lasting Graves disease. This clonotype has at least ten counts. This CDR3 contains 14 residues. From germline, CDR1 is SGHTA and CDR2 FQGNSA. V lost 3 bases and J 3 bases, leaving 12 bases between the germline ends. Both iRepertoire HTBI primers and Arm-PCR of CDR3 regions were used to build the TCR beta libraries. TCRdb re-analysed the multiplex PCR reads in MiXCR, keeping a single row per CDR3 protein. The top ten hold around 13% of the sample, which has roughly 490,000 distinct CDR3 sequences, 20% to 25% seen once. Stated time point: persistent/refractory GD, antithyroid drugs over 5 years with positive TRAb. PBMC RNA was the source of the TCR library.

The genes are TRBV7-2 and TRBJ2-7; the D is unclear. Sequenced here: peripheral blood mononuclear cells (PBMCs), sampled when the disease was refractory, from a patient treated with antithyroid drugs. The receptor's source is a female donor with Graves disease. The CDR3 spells CASSFLWTDYEQYF. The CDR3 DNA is TGTGCCAGCAGCTTCTTGTGGACGGACTACGAGCAGTACTTC. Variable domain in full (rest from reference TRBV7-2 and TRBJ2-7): GAGVSQSPSNKVTEKGKDVELRCDPISGHTALYWYRQSLGQGLEFLIYFQGNSAPDKSGLPSDRFSAERTGGSVSTLTIQRTQQEDSAVYLCASSFLWTDYEQYFGPGTRLTVT.